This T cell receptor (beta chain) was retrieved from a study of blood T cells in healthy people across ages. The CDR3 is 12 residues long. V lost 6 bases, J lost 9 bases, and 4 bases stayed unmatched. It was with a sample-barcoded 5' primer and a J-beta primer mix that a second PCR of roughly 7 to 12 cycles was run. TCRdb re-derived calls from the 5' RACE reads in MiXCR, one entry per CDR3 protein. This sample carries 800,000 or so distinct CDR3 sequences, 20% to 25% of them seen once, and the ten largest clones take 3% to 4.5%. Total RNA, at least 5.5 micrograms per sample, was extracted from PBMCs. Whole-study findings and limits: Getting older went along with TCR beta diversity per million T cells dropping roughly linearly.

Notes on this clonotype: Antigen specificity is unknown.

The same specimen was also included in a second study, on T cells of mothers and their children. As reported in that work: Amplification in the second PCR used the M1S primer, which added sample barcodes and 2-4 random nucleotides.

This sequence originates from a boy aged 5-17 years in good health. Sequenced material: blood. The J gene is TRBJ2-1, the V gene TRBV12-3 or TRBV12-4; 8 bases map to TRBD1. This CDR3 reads CASRDRVGEQFF. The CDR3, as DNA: TGTGCCAGCAGGGACAGGGTGGGTGAGCAGTTCTTC.